Below are 22 T cell receptor beta chains sequenced from a single sample in a study of blood T cell repertoires in COVID-19. Only in-frame clones appear in the TCRdb table, and some are missing; sequencing was by immunoSEQ multiplex PCR. This sample yields 350,000 to 400,000 clones, of which approximately 87% are seen a single time; roughly 2% belongs to the top ten. The source material was PBMCs or T cells enriched from blood (not recorded which). The receptors were sampled from a man aged 35-49 years in a cohort exposed to, infected with or recovered from COVID-19 (not recorded which).

About this clone: Additional DNA sequences in this sample encode the identical CDR3. The J gene is TRBJ1-4, the V gene TRBV30; D is undetermined. This CDR3 has 13 residues. V lost 4 bases to trimming and J lost 0 bases, with 6 bases between them. In germline, CDR1 is GTSNPN, CDR2 SVGIG (reference sequence). The CDR3 sequence is CAWTGATNEKLFF. The CDR3 coding sequence is TGTGCCTGGACCGGTGCAACTAATGAAAAACTGTTTTTT.

The chain combines TRBV12-5 with TRBJ2-3; D not certain. The CDR3 runs 16 residues. Trimming stripped 1 base from V and 2 bases from J, with 13 bases between. The V gene's germline CDR1 is LGHNT and CDR2 FRNRAP. CDR3 DNA: TGTGCTAGTGGTTTGGGGCAGGCGAGCACCACAGATACGCAGTATTTT. Protein sequence: CASGLGQASTTDTQYF.

V and J are TRBV11-3 and TRBJ1-1; 7 bases map to TRBD1. Losses at the gene ends were 5 bases for V and 1 base for J; bases not matched to a gene: 7. CDR1 and CDR2 from the germline V gene are SGHNT and YENEEA. There are 15 residues in the CDR3. The CDR3 sequence is CASSLQGEKNTEAFF. Written as DNA, the CDR3 is TGTGCCAGCAGCCTGCAGGGGGAGAAGAACACTGAAGCTTTCTTT.

The chain uses TRBV7-6 and TRBJ1-4; D is uncertain. There are 15 residues in the CDR3. Trimming took off 5 bases at V and 0 bases at J, with 10 bases between the two ends. Germline values: CDR1 SGHVS, CDR2 FNYEAQ. The CDR3 DNA is TGTGCCAGCAGCCCGGAGATCGCAACTAATGAAAAACTGTTTTTT. It codes for CASSPEIATNEKLFF.

This clone has a single count. The chain couples TRBV10-1 to TRBJ2-1; possibly TRBD1 for D (5 bases). This CDR3 has 14 amino acids. The germline V and J ends were trimmed by 2 bases and 7 bases, with 12 bases remaining between them. CDR1 and CDR2 from the germline V gene are WNHNN and SYGVQD (reference sequence). The CDR3 DNA sequence: TGCGCCAGCAGTGAGACGGGCAGGGTGAATGAGCAGTTCTTC. It yields the protein CASSETGRVNEQFF.

The chain links TRBV5-1 to TRBJ1-1, with D possibly being TRBD1 (5 bases). There are 13 residues in the CDR3. V lost 4 bases and J 1 base, leaving 8 bases between the germline ends. CDR1 is SGHRS, CDR2 YFSETQ, per germline. The CDR3 is CASSGRGNTEAFF. The CDR3 DNA is TGCGCCAGCAGCGGTAGGGGGAACACTGAAGCTTTCTTT. Combining the CDR3 with reference TRBV5-1 and TRBJ1-1 gives the whole variable domain KAGVTQTPRYLIKTRGQQVTLSCSPISGHRSVSWYQQTPGQGLQFLFEYFSETQRNKGNFPGRFSGRQFSNSRSEMNVSTLELGDSALYLCASSGRGNTEAFFGQGTRLTVV.

CDR3 in DNA: TGTGCCACCAGTGATTTCGGGGGATCGGGAAATACGCAGTATTTT. Translation: CATSDFGGSGNTQYF. The J gene is TRBJ2-3, the V gene TRBV24-1; D may be TRBD2 (6 bases). V lost 1 base and J 7 bases, leaving 14 bases between the germline ends. Germline CDR1 KGHDR, CDR2 SFDVKD. The CDR3 has 15 residues.

J is TRBJ2-5 and V is TRBV29-1; 7 bases match TRBD2. This CDR3 region has 12 residues. CDR1 is SQVTM and CDR2 is ANQGSEA in the germline V gene. The J segment lost 3 bases and the V segment lost 7 bases, leaving 5 bases of the junction unmatched. CDR3 region: CSAGTTEETQYF. CDR3 nucleotide sequence: TGCAGCGCCGGGACTACGGAAGAGACCCAGTACTTC. The whole variable domain, filled in from reference TRBV29-1 and TRBJ2-5, reads SAVISQKPSRDICQRGTSLTIQCQVDSQVTMMFWYRQQPGQSLTLIATANQGSEATYESGFVIDKFPISRPNLTFSTLTVSNMSPEDSSIYLCSAGTTEETQYFGPGTRLLVL.

The chain combines TRBV27 with TRBJ2-1, with 8 bases matching TRBD2. From germline, CDR1 is MNHEY and CDR2 SMNVEV (reference sequence). This CDR3 contains 16 residues. V shed 4 bases and J 3 bases; nucleotides not matched to a gene: 8. CDR3 residues: CASSSTFGRVYNEQFF. Written as DNA, the CDR3 is TGTGCCAGCAGTTCAACCTTCGGGAGGGTCTACAATGAGCAGTTCTTC.

CDR3 region: CASSFQQGSTDTQYF. CDR3 nucleotide sequence: TGCGCCAGCAGCTTTCAGCAGGGGAGCACAGATACGCAGTATTTT. The V and J genes are TRBV5-1 and TRBJ2-3; possibly TRBD1 for D (6 bases). The germline gives CDR1 SGHRS, CDR2 YFSETQ. V lost 2 bases, J lost 0 bases, and 10 bases lay in between. This CDR3 comprises 15 residues.

This chain joins TRBV5-1 and TRBJ2-2; D is uncertain. From germline, CDR1 is SGHRS and CDR2 YFSETQ. The CDR3 extends over 14 amino acids. The V end was cut by 5 bases, the J end by 1 base, with 9 bases between. The CDR3 loop reads CASRYDWNTGELFF. For the CDR3, the DNA is TGCGCCAGCAGATACGACTGGAACACCGGGGAGCTGTTTTTT.

CDR3 sequence reads: CASSLTVAGGLDTQYF. For the CDR3, the DNA is TGCGCCAGCAGCTTGACAGTAGCGGGAGGATTAGATACGCAGTATTTT. The chain uses TRBV5-1 and TRBJ2-3, with 10 bases lining up with TRBD2. The CDR3 sequence is 16 residues long. The germline CDR1 and CDR2 sequences are SGHRS and YFSETQ. J lost 5 bases, V lost 1 base, and 7 bases had no gene match.

The V call is TRBV10-3, the J call TRBJ2-3, with D possibly TRBD1 on 5 matching bases. In germline, CDR1 is ENHRY, CDR2 SYGVKD. V was pared by 0 bases and J by 0 bases, with 16 bases between. This CDR3 has 18 amino acids. CDR3 region: CAISESVYRTMSTDTQYF. The DNA for the CDR3 is TGTGCCATCAGTGAGTCGGTCTACAGGACAATGAGCACAGATACGCAGTATTTT.

This clone was found once. The V and J genes are TRBV28 and TRBJ2-7; TRBD2 is a possible D gene (5 bases). The CDR3 has 12 residues. V gave up 6 bases and J gave up 4 bases, with 10 bases separating them. CDR1 is MDHEN and CDR2 is SYDVKM in the germline V gene. The CDR3: CASSTTGYEQYF. The DNA for the CDR3 is TGTGCCAGCAGCACAACGGGATACGAGCAGTACTTC.

The chain combines TRBV5-5 with TRBJ2-7, with TRBD1 matching over 7 bases. This CDR3 contains 16 residues. The germline V gene has CDR1 SGHKS and CDR2 YYEKEE (reference sequence). V gave up 1 base and J gave up 3 bases; unmatched junction bases: 10. The CDR3 spells CASSLSSQGLGYEQYF. The CDR3 nucleotides read TGTGCCAGCAGCTTGTCCTCACAGGGGTTAGGCTACGAGCAGTACTTC.

V is TRBV2 and J is TRBJ2-2, with 7 bases fitting TRBD2. From germline, CDR1 is SNHLY and CDR2 FYNNEI. The CDR3 extends over 13 amino acids. V lost 4 bases to trimming and J lost 7 bases; unmatched junction nucleotides: 3. CDR3 sequence reads: CASSAREGGELFF. Written as DNA, the CDR3 is TGTGCCAGCAGTGCGAGGGAGGGCGGGGAGCTGTTTTTT. Filled out from reference TRBV2 and TRBJ2-2, the complete variable domain reads EPEVTQTPSHQVTQMGQEVILRCVPISNHLYFYWYRQILGQKVEFLVSFYNNEISEKSEIFDDQFSVERPDGSNFTLKIRSTKLEDSAMYFCASSAREGGELFFGEGSRLTVL.

V is TRBV21-1 and J is TRBJ1-2; TRBD1, the table's D call, lacks a check against the DNA. TRBV21-1 is termed a pseudogene. The CDR3 length is 15 residues. Here the CDR3 DNA reads TGTGCCAGCAGCAATATAACTAAGGGGGAATATGGCTACACCTTC. It encodes CASSNITKGEYGYTF.

This clone was counted between two and nine times. This chain uses TRBV19 with TRBJ1-1; TRBD1 aligns across 9 bases. This CDR3 spans 16 amino acids. Germline V gives CDR1 LNHDA, CDR2 SQIVND (reference sequence). Germline trimming cut 5 bases from V and 2 bases from J; bases unmatched to any gene: 9. DNA for the CDR3: TGTGCCAGTAGTTCTTCCGGGACAGGGATAAACACTGAAGCTTTCTTT. It yields the protein CASSSSGTGINTEAFF.

The chain has TRBV3-1 (or the pseudogene TRBV3-2) and TRBJ1-6, with D unresolved. The CDR3 loop spans 16 amino acids. Germline V gene sequence: CDR1 LGHDT, CDR2 YNNKEL (reference sequence). The V end lost 1 base, the J end lost 1 base, and 8 bases lay between the germline ends. The chain's CDR3 is CASSQGGQSYNSPLHF. In DNA, the CDR3 is TGTGCCAGCAGCCAAGGAGGGCAGTCCTATAATTCACCCCTCCACTTT.

This chain uses TRBV12-3 or TRBV12-4 with TRBJ1-2, with TRBD1 matching over 7 bases. The CDR3 covers 13 residues. V lost 5 bases to trimming and J lost 8 bases; unmatched junction nucleotides: 8. CDR3 region: CASSQVGGDGYTF. The CDR3 DNA reads TGTGCCAGCAGTCAGGTAGGGGGCGACGGCTACACCTTC.

The chain joins TRBV5-6 to TRBJ1-6, with TRBD1 identical over 10 bases. This CDR3 region has 16 residues. The V segment lost 3 bases and the J segment 5 bases; nucleotides outside the gene matches: 5. Germline CDR1 is SGHDT and CDR2 is YYEEEE. As DNA, the CDR3 is TGTGCCAGCAGCTCTGGGACAGGGGTGAATAATTCACCCCTCCACTTT. Protein product: CASSSGTGVNNSPLHF.

The chain couples TRBV9 to TRBJ2-7; 8 nucleotides match TRBD1. V was clipped by 2 bases and J by 2 bases; unmatched bases: 3. Germline CDR1 is SGDLS and CDR2 is YYNGEE. The CDR3 is 14 amino acids. CDR3 DNA: TGTGCCAGCAGCGTTCAGGGGGCCCCCTACGAGCAGTACTTC. Translation: CASSVQGAPYEQYF.